Sequencing of this TCR beta chain was carried out in a study of T cells in Graves' hyperthyroidism and ophthalmopathy. Study-level findings and limits: Most expanded thyroid clonotypes above 0.001 also appeared in blood. Ophthalmopathy stood apart from stable hyperthyroidism in a 13 V-J model.

Regarding this clonotype: The antigen remains undetermined. This may be a read error: a much more frequent sequence differs by one nucleotide.

Amplification of TCR beta CDR3 regions used RNA as the template. With the HTBI primer set, the TCR CDR3 went through a first round of RT-PCR. TCRdb reanalysed the multiplex PCR reads using MiXCR and keeps one entry per CDR3 protein. The repertoire has 450,000 to 650,000 distinct CDR3 sequences, 13% to 15% of them found once; the top ten carry less than 9%. Fresh peripheral blood, roughly 10 ml of it, supplied the PBMCs. There are 15 residues in the CDR3. The V segment lost 5 bases and the J segment 8 bases; nucleotides outside the gene matches: 7. CDR1 and CDR2 from the germline V gene are SGHNT and YENEEA.

The chain combines TRBV11-3 with TRBJ2-3; 13 nucleotides agree with TRBD2. The receptor was derived from a woman aged 18-29 years with Graves' ophthalmopathy. The sequencing input was blood. The CDR3 nucleotides are TGTGCCAGCAGCCCACTAGCGGGAGGGCGAGGTACGCAGTATTTT. Translation: CASSPLAGGRGTQYF. Together with reference TRBV11-3 and TRBJ2-3, the CDR3 gives the full variable domain: EAGVVQSPRYKIIEKKQPVAFWCNPISGHNTLYWYLQNLGQGPELLIRYENEEAVDDSQLPKDRFSAERLKGVDSTLKIQPAELGDSAVYLCASSPLAGGRGTQYFGPGTRLTVL.